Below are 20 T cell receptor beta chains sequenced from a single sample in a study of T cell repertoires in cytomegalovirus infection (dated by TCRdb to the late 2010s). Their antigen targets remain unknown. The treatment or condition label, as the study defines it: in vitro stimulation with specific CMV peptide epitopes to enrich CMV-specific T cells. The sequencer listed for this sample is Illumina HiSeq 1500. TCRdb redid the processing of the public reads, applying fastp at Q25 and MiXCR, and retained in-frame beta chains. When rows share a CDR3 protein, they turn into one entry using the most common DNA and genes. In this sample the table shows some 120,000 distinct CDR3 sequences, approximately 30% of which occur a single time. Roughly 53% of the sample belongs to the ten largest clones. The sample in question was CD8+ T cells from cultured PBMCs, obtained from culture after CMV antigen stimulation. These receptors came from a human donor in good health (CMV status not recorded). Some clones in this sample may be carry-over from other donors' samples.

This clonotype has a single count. For the CDR3, the DNA is TGTGCTAGTGCGGGAGGACAATCTAACACTGAAGCTTTCTTT. It encodes CASAGGQSNTEAFF. The chain has TRBV12-5 and TRBJ1-1, with D possibly matching TRBD1 (5 bases). Germline V CDR1 and CDR2: LGHNT, FRNRAP. With 7 bases removed from V and 2 bases from J, the gap between germline ends came to 14 bases. This CDR3 is built from 14 residues.

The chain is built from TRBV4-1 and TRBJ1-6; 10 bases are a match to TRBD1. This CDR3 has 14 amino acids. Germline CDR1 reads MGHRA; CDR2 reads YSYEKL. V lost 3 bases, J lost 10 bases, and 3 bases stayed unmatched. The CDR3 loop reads CASSHRTGGSPLHF. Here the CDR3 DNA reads TGCGCCAGCAGCCACCGGACAGGGGGGTCACCCCTCCACTTT.

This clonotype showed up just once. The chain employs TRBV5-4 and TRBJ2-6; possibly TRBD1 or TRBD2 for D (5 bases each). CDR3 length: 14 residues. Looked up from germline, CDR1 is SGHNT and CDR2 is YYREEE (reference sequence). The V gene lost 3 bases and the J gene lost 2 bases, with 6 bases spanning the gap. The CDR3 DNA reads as TGTGCCAGCAGCTGGGGGACTGGGGCCAACGTCCTGACTTTC. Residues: CASSWGTGANVLTF.

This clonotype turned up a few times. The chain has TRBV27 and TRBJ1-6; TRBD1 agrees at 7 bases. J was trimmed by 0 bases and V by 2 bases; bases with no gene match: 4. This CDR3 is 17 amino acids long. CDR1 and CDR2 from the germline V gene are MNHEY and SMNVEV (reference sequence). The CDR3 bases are TGTGCCAGCAGTTTAAGGGGGCCCAGCTCCTATAATTCACCCCTCCACTTT. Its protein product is CASSLRGPSSYNSPLHF.

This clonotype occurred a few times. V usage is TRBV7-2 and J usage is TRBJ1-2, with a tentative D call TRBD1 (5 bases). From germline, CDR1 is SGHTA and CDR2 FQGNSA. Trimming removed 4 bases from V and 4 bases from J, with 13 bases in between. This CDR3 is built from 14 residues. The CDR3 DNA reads TGTGCCAGCAGCTCCGCGGGACCGAGCTATGGCTACACCTTC. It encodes CASSSAGPSYGYTF.

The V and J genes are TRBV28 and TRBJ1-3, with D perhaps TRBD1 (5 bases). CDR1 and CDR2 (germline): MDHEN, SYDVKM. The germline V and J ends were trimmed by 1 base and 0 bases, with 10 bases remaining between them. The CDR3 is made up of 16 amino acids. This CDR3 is CASSLLGGASGNTIYF. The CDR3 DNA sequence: TGTGCCAGCAGTTTATTAGGCGGGGCCTCTGGAAACACCATATATTTT.

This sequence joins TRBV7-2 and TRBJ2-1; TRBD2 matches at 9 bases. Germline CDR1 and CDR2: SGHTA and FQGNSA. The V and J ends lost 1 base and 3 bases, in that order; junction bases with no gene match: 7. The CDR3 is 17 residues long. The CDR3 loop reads CASSLGIAGAVYNEQFF. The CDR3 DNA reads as TGTGCCAGCAGCTTAGGAATAGCGGGGGCCGTCTACAATGAGCAGTTCTTC.

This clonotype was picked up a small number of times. CDR3 sequence (DNA): TGCGCCAGCAGCCAAGATGGGAGCACCTATGGCTACACCTTC. This codes for CASSQDGSTYGYTF. The V call is TRBV4-1, the J call TRBJ1-2, with D hard to call. Germline CDR1 MGHRA, CDR2 YSYEKL. The V and J ends lost 0 bases and 4 bases respectively, with 9 bases between them. The CDR3 totals 14 residues.

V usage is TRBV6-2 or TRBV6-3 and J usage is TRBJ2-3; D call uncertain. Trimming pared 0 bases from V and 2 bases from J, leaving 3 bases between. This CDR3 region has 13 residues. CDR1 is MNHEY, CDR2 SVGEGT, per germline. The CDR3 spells CASSYSYTDTQYF. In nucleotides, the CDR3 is TGTGCCAGCAGTTACTCCTACACAGATACGCAGTATTTT.

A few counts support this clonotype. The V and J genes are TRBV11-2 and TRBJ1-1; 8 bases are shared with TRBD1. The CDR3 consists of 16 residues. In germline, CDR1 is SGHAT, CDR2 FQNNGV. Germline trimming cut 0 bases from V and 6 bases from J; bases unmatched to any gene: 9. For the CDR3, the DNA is TGTGCCAGCAGCTTAGATCACTGGACAGGGAAAGCTGAAGCTTTCTTT. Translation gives CASSLDHWTGKAEAFF.

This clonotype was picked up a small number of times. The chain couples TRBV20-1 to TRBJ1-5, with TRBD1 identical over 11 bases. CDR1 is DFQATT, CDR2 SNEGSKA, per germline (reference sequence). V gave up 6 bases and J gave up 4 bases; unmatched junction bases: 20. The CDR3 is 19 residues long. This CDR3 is CSATLGALGQGAYNQPQHF. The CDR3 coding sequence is TGCAGTGCCACCCTGGGGGCCCTAGGACAGGGGGCCTATAATCAGCCCCAGCATTTT.

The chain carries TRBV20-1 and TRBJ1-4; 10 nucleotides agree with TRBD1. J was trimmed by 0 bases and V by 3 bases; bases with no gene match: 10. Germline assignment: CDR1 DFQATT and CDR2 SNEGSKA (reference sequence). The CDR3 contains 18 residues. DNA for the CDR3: TGCAGTGCTAGGGGGGACAGGGGAATCTATGCAACTAATGAAAAACTGTTTTTT. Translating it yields CSARGDRGIYATNEKLFF.

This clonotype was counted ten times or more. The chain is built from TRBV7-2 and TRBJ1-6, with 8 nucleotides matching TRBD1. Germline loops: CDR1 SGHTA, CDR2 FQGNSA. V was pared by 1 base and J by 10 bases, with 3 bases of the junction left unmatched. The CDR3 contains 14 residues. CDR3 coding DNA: TGTGCCAGCAGCTTAGACAGGGGGAAATCACCCCTCCACTTT. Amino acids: CASSLDRGKSPLHF.

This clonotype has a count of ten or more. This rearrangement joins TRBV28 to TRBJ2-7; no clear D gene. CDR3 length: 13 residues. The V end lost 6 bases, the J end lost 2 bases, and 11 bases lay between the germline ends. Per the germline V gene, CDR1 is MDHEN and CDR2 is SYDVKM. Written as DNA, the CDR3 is TGTGCCAGCAGCCATAGTTCCACCTACGAGCAGTACTTC. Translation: CASSHSSTYEQYF. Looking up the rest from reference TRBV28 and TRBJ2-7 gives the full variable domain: DVKVTQSSRYLVKRTGEKVFLECVQDMDHENMFWYRQDPGLGLRLIYFSYDVKMKEKGDIPEGYSVSREKKERFSLILESASTNQTSMYLCASSHSSTYEQYFGPGTRLTVT.

In DNA, the CDR3 is TGCGCCAGCAGCCAAGATAGCGGAGTCGCGGCGTCTGAAGCTTTCTTT. It encodes CASSQDSGVAASEAFF. This rearrangement joins TRBV4-1 to TRBJ1-1; no firm D call. Trimming cost V 0 bases and J 6 bases, with 17 bases left between them. From germline, CDR1 is MGHRA and CDR2 YSYEKL. The CDR3 is 16 residues long.

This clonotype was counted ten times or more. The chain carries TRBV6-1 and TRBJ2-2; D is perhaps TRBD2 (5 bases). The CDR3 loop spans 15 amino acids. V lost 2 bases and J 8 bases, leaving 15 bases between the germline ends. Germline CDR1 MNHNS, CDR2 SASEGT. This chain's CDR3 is CASSERTDYLGELFF. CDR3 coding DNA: TGTGCCAGCAGTGAAAGGACCGACTATTTAGGGGAGCTGTTTTTT.

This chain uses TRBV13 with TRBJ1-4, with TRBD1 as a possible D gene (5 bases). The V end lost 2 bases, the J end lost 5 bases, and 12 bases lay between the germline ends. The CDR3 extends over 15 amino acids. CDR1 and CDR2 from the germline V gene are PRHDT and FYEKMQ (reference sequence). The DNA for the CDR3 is TGTGCCAGCAGCTTAAGCGGCAGGGAGAATGAAAAACTGTTTTTT. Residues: CASSLSGRENEKLFF.

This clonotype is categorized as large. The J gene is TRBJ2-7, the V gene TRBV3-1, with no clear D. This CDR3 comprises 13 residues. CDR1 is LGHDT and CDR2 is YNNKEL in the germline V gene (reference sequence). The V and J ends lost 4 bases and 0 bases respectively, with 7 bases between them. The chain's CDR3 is CASSPTLSYEQYF. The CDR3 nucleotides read TGTGCCAGCAGCCCCACTCTCTCCTACGAGCAGTACTTC.

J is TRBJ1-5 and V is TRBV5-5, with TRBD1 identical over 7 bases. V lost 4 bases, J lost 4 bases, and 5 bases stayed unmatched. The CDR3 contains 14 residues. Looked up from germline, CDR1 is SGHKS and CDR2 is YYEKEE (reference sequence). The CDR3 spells CASSPTGTNQPQHF. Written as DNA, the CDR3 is TGTGCCAGCAGCCCGACAGGGACGAATCAGCCCCAGCATTTT.

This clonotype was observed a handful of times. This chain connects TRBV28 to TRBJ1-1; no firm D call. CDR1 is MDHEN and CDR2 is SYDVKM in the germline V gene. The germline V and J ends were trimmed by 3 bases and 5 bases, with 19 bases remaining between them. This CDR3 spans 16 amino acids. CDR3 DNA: TGTGCCAGCAGTTTGGCCCACTCAGAAGGGAGGACTGAAGCTTTCTTT. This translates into CASSLAHSEGRTEAFF.